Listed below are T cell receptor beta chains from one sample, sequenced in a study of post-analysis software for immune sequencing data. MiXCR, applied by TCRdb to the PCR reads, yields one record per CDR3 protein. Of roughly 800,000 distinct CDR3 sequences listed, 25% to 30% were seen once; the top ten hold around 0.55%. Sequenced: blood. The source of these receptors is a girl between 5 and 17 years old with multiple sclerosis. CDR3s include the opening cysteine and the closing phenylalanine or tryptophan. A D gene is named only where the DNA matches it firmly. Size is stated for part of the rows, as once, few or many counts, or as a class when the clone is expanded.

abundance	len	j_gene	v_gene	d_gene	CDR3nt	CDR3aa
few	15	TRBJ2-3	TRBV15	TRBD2	TGTGCCACCAGCACCGGGACTAGCGCCACAGATACGCAGTATTTT	CATSTGTSATDTQYF
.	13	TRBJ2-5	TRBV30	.	TGTGCCTGGAGTATGGGGGTAAGCCAGACCCAGTACTTC	CAWSMGVSQTQYF
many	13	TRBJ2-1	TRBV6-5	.	TGTGCCAGCAGTTACTCGACGGGGGACGAGCAGTTCTTC	CASSYSTGDEQFF
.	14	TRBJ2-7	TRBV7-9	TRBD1	TGTGCCAGCAGCCCTGGGGACAGACCCTACGAGCAGTACTTC	CASSPGDRPYEQYF
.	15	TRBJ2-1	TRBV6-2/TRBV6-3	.	TGTGCCAGCAGTTACTCGAGGGGTCGATACAATGAGCAGTTCTTC	CASSYSRGRYNEQFF
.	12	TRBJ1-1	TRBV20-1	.	TGCAGTGCGCTCGACGGGAACACTGAAGCTTTCTTT	CSALDGNTEAFF
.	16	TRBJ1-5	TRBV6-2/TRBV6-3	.	TGTGCCGGCTCGGAGATCGGGCCTCTCGGCAATCAGCCCCAGCATTTT	CAGSEIGPLGNQPQHF
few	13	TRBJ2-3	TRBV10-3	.	TGTGCCATCAGTGAGGGGGGGAGGGATACGCAGTATTTT	CAISEGGRDTQYF
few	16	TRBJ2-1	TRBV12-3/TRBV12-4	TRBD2	TGTGCCAGCAGTTTAGCTATTAGCGGGAGACCCAATGAGCAGTTCTTC	CASSLAISGRPNEQFF
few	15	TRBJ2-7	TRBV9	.	TGTGCCAGCAGCGTAGCTTGGGGCGCCTCCTACGAGCAGTACTTC	CASSVAWGASYEQYF
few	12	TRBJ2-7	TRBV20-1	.	TGCAGTGCTAGAGACGAGAGATACGAGCAGTACTTC	CSARDERYEQYF
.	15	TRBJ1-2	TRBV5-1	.	TGCGCCAGCAGCTTGGACACCGCTACTAACTATGGCTACACCTTC	CASSLDTATNYGYTF
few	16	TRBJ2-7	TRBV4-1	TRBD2	TGCGCCAGCAGCCACGGACCCGGGACTAGCTCCTACGAGCAGTACTTC	CASSHGPGTSSYEQYF
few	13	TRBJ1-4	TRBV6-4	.	TGTGCCAGCAGTGACCTGTCGAATGGAAAACTGTTTTTT	CASSDLSNGKLFF
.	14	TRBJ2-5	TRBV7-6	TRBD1	TGTGCCAGCAGCCTGGGACAGGTCGTGGAGACCCAGTACTTC	CASSLGQVVETQYF
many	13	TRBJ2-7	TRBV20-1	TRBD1	TGCAGTGCTGGGGGACAGCCTCCCTACGAGCAGTACTTC	CSAGGQPPYEQYF
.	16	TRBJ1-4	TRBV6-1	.	TGTGCCAGCAGTCCTCAAGCTAGGGGGAATAATGAAAAACTGTTTTTT	CASSPQARGNNEKLFF
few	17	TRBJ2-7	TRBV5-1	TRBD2	TGCGCCAGCACGCTAGCCCGACTAGCGGGAAAGTCAGACGAGCAGTACTTC	CASTLARLAGKSDEQYF
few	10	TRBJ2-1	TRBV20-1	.	TGCAGTGCGCCTACGTATGAGCAGTTCTTC	CSAPTYEQFF
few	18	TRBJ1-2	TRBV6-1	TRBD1	TGTGCCAGCACCTCCTTTTCCGGGACAGGGGGCCTCCTCTATGGCTACACCTTC	CASTSFSGTGGLLYGYTF